One and the same sample provided the 25 T cell receptor beta chains below, sequenced in a study of response to subunit inactivated influenza vaccine (dated by TCRdb to 2016 to 2019). Libraries were prepared through RT-PCR. The reads were generated on an Illumina HiSeq 2500. In-frame beta chains were kept once TCRdb had trimmed the public reads at Q25 with fastp and called clones with MiXCR. Identical CDR3 proteins give one entry, which carries the most common genes and DNA. The sample includes roughly 670,000 distinct CDR3 sequences, with about 15% observed a single time. Of the sample, 7.6% is held by the ten largest clones. Sequencing was performed on PBMCs from blood, taken roughly 15 days before vaccination. The source of these receptors is a man aged 50 to 59 who received an inactivated influenza vaccine. Donor details come from another sample of the same person, matched by shared clones.

The chain couples TRBV15 to TRBJ2-3; 10 bases line up with TRBD1. Germline CDR1 and CDR2: LNHNV and YYDKDF (reference sequence). V dropped 5 bases and J dropped 3; count of bases not matched to a gene: 14. This CDR3 is built from 18 residues. The CDR3 coding sequence is TGTGCCACCAGCGACCGGGACAGGGGTATACTTTTGACAGATACGCAGTATTTT. It encodes CATSDRDRGILLTDTQYF. The variable domain in full, with the rest retrieved from reference TRBV15 and TRBJ2-3, is DAMVIQNPRYQVTQFGKPVTLSCSQTLNHNVMYWYQQKSSQAPKLLFHYYDKDFNNEADTPDNFQSRRPNTSFCFLDIRSPGLGDTAMYLCATSDRDRGILLTDTQYFGPGTRLTVL.

This clonotype has more than one count but fewer than ten. This sequence joins TRBV29-1 and TRBJ1-2, with TRBD1 identical over 10 bases. Germline CDR1 SQVTM, CDR2 ANQGSEA. V lost 6 bases, J lost 8 bases, and 12 bases stayed unmatched. This CDR3 is built from 14 residues. Written as DNA, the CDR3 is TGCAGCGTCACCGGGACAGGGGACCCTCGGGGCTACACCTTC. It is translated as CSVTGTGDPRGYTF.

This chain links TRBV20-1 with TRBJ1-2; D uncertain. V was shortened by 3 bases and J by 2 bases, with 10 bases between the two germline ends. Germline V gives CDR1 DFQATT, CDR2 SNEGSKA (reference sequence). The CDR3 has 13 residues. The CDR3 DNA reads as TGCAGTGCTAGTCGCGGAACCAACTATGGCTACACCTTC. Its protein product is CSASRGTNYGYTF.

This clonotype was seen ten or more times. J is TRBJ1-6 and V is TRBV12-3 or TRBV12-4; tentatively, D is TRBD1 (6 bases). The CDR3 runs 14 residues. Deletions cut 3 bases from V and 8 bases from J, with 11 bases between. CDR3 in amino acids: CASSFQGSDSPLHF. The CDR3 DNA is TGTGCCAGCAGTTTTCAGGGGTCGGATTCACCCCTCCACTTT.

This clonotype has just a few counts. This may be a read error, as it is one base from a much larger clone. The V gene is TRBV7-9, the J gene TRBJ2-1; D is uncertain. V dropped 1 base and J dropped 9 bases, with 7 bases sitting between them. This CDR3 is 12 amino acids long. The germline gives CDR1 SEHNR, CDR2 FQNEAQ (reference sequence). In nucleotides, the CDR3 is TGTGCCAGCAGCTTAGGGTGGAGTGAGCAGTTCTTC. Translating gives CASSLGWSEQFF.

The chain has TRBV27 and TRBJ1-5; D remains ambiguous. Germline-derived CDR1 and CDR2 are MNHEY and SMNVEV (reference sequence). Trimming shortened V by 4 bases and J by 8 bases, and 18 bases separated the two germline ends. This CDR3 is 15 amino acids long. The CDR3 region has the DNA TGTGCCAGCAGTTCCTCTCGACACCCCGGCGAGCCCCAGCATTTT. Translating gives CASSSSRHPGEPQHF.

This chain joins TRBV12-3 or TRBV12-4 and TRBJ2-3; D remains ambiguous. The V and J ends lost 2 bases and 2 bases respectively, with 8 bases between them. CDR3 length equals 14 residues. CDR3 nucleotides: TGTGCCAGCAGTTTATATAGGGTCACAGATACGCAGTATTTT. Residues: CASSLYRVTDTQYF.

At least ten counts were recorded for this clonotype. The V and J genes are TRBV15 and TRBJ1-3; a weak D match, TRBD1 (5 bases). Germline V lookup: CDR1 LNHNV, CDR2 YYDKDF (reference sequence). With 0 bases removed from V and 2 bases from J, the gap between germline ends came to 11 bases. The CDR3 spans 16 residues. The CDR3 loop is CATSRDRGVAGNTIYF. The CDR3 DNA sequence: TGTGCCACCAGCAGAGATCGGGGGGTAGCTGGAAACACCATATATTTT. The whole variable domain, filled in from reference TRBV15 and TRBJ1-3, reads DAMVIQNPRYQVTQFGKPVTLSCSQTLNHNVMYWYQQKSSQAPKLLFHYYDKDFNNEADTPDNFQSRRPNTSFCFLDIRSPGLGDTAMYLCATSRDRGVAGNTIYFGEGSWLTVV.

In this sample, this clonotype turned up a few times. The genes are TRBV24-1 and TRBJ2-3; a possible D gene is TRBD2 (6 bases). The germline V gene encodes CDR1 KGHDR and CDR2 SFDVKD. The CDR3 runs to 14 residues. V lost 6 bases and J 4 bases, leaving 13 bases between the germline ends. The CDR3 sequence is CATSISGRPDTQYF. The DNA of the CDR3 is TGTGCCACCAGTATTAGCGGTCGGCCAGATACGCAGTATTTT.

The chain couples TRBV7-2 to TRBJ2-7, with D unclear. V was shortened by 5 bases and J by 2 bases, with 7 bases between the two germline ends. CDR3 length: 12 residues. The germline V gene encodes CDR1 SGHTA and CDR2 FQGNSA. Here the CDR3 reads CASSPLPYEQYF. The CDR3 DNA reads TGTGCCAGCAGCCCCCTCCCCTACGAGCAGTACTTC.

This clonotype was recorded many times. For the CDR3, the DNA is TGTGCCAGCAGCTTAGGTGTGGTAGGTTCCTACGAGCAGTACTTC. It is translated as CASSLGVVGSYEQYF. V gene TRBV7-2 combines with J gene TRBJ2-7; D unclear. The CDR3 spans 15 residues. V shed 1 base and J shed 1 base, with 11 bases lying between them. CDR1 is SGHTA and CDR2 is FQGNSA in the germline V gene.

This clonotype occurred a few times. V and J are TRBV3-1 and TRBJ2-3; TRBD1 might be the D (6 bases). V lost 5 bases and J 2 bases, leaving 11 bases between the germline ends. The CDR3 runs to 14 residues. CDR1 and CDR2 from the germline V gene are LGHDT and YNNKEL (reference sequence). The CDR3 DNA sequence: TGTGCCAGCAGCTACCGGGACACCACAGATACGCAGTATTTT. Its translation: CASSYRDTTDTQYF.

This clonotype has a handful of counts. The chain carries TRBV28 and TRBJ1-2, with D unresolved. Germline CDR1 reads MDHEN; CDR2 reads SYDVKM. This CDR3 spans 12 amino acids. Trimming removed 5 bases at V and 1 base at J, with 5 bases between. This CDR3 reads CASSTVNYGYTF. The CDR3, as DNA: TGTGCCAGCAGTACAGTTAACTATGGCTACACCTTC.

This clonotype was detected a few times. The rearrangement links TRBV4-3 to TRBJ2-6, with D perhaps matching TRBD1 (5 bases). There are 17 residues in the CDR3. V was pared by 0 bases and J by 0 bases, with 9 bases between. The V gene's germline CDR1 is LGHNA and CDR2 YSLEER. The CDR3 sequence is CASSQETAYSGANVLTF. DNA of the CDR3: TGCGCCAGCAGCCAAGAGACAGCATACTCTGGGGCCAACGTCCTGACTTTC.

A few counts support this clonotype. This chain connects TRBV11-2 to TRBJ1-1; D gene uncertain. Trimming removed 5 bases at V and 5 bases at J, with 18 bases between. The CDR3 runs to 15 residues. CDR1 is SGHAT, CDR2 FQNNGV, per germline. This chain's CDR3 is CASSEPKVQWTEAFF. The CDR3 DNA follows: TGTGCCAGCAGCGAGCCTAAGGTGCAGTGGACTGAAGCTTTCTTT.

The chain links TRBV10-3 to TRBJ2-3, with TRBD2 as a possible D gene (5 bases). V lost 10 bases, J lost 0 bases, and 17 bases lay in between. This CDR3 spans 15 amino acids. Germline CDR1 reads ENHRY; CDR2 reads SYGVKD. In DNA, the CDR3 is TGTGCCACCAACCCCGGACTGACTAGCACAGATACGCAGTATTTT. Amino acids: CATNPGLTSTDTQYF.

This sequence joins TRBV6-1 and TRBJ1-6; 7 bases agree with TRBD1. The ends lost 7 bases at V and 3 bases at J; junction bases unmatched: 6. Germline V lookup: CDR1 MNHNS, CDR2 SASEGT. CDR3 length equals 15 residues. The CDR3 loop reads CASKEGGFYNSPLHF. Here the CDR3 DNA reads TGTGCCAGCAAAGAAGGGGGCTTCTATAATTCACCCCTCCACTTT.

This clonotype was detected only a few times. The gene calls are TRBV11-3 and TRBJ2-1; a possible D gene is TRBD2 (6 bases). The germline CDR1 and CDR2 sequences are SGHNT and YENEEA. Trimming shortened V by 4 bases and J by 7 bases, and 11 bases separated the two germline ends. The CDR3 covers 13 residues. Here the CDR3 DNA reads TGTGCCAGCAGCTACATAGGGAGGAATGAGCAGTTCTTC. Residues: CASSYIGRNEQFF. Using reference TRBV11-3 and TRBJ2-1 for the parts outside the CDR3, the full variable domain is EAGVVQSPRYKIIEKKQPVAFWCNPISGHNTLYWYLQNLGQGPELLIRYENEEAVDDSQLPKDRFSAERLKGVDSTLKIQPAELGDSAVYLCASSYIGRNEQFFGPGTRLTVL.

The chain carries TRBV3-1 and TRBJ2-2; 12 bases are a match to TRBD2. Losses at the gene ends were 5 bases for V and 1 base for J; bases not matched to a gene: 8. The CDR3 totals 18 residues. The germline gives CDR1 LGHDT, CDR2 YNNKEL (reference sequence). The CDR3, as DNA: TGTGCCAGCAGCAAAACTAGCGGGGGGATTCAGAACACCGGGGAGCTGTTTTTT. Amino acids: CASSKTSGGIQNTGELFF.

This clonotype came up a few times. V and J are TRBV27 and TRBJ2-6; tentatively, D is TRBD1 or TRBD2 (5 bases each). The V end lost 5 bases, the J end lost 0 bases, and 11 bases lay between the germline ends. Looked up from germline, CDR1 is MNHEY and CDR2 is SMNVEV (reference sequence). This CDR3 contains 16 residues. The CDR3 DNA reads as TGTGCCAGCAGTCTAGGGACGGTCTCTGGGGCCAACGTCCTGACTTTC. It encodes CASSLGTVSGANVLTF.

This clonotype came up many times. The V and J genes are TRBV12-3 or TRBV12-4 and TRBJ1-6; 9 bases agree with TRBD1. The CDR3 is made up of 15 amino acids. The V gene end was trimmed by 6 bases and the J gene end by 4 bases; junction bases not matched to a gene: 4. CDR3 residues: CASSGDRGYNSPLHF. The DNA of the CDR3 is TGTGCCAGCAGCGGTGACAGGGGGTATAATTCACCCCTCCACTTT.

The genes are TRBV29-1 and TRBJ2-1; D might be TRBD2 (6 bases). Germline V lookup: CDR1 SQVTM, CDR2 ANQGSEA. Trimming shortened V by 6 bases and J by 8 bases, and 20 bases separated the two germline ends. The CDR3 is made up of 14 amino acids. The CDR3 nucleotides are TGCAGCGTAGCCACACTAGCTTCGCTCCATGAGCAGTTCTTC. Translating gives CSVATLASLHEQFF.

This clonotype showed up just a few times. The chain has TRBV20-1 and TRBJ2-7; 9 bases align to TRBD2. The trim removed 1 base at V and 3 bases at J, leaving 10 bases unmatched. Germline V gene sequence: CDR1 DFQATT, CDR2 SNEGSKA (reference sequence). This CDR3 is 16 amino acids long. CDR3 DNA: TGCAGTGCTAGAGGTCAAGTTGGCGGGAGGGACTACGAGCAGTACTTC. Amino acid sequence: CSARGQVGGRDYEQYF.

This clonotype appeared a few times. J is TRBJ1-5 and V is TRBV10-3; D gene ambiguous. The V end was cut by 3 bases, the J end by 5 bases, with 5 bases between. The CDR3 contains 12 residues. Germline V lookup: CDR1 ENHRY, CDR2 SYGVKD. CDR3 coding DNA: TGTGCCATCAGTGATTTGGATCAGCCCCAGCATTTT. Translated, it gives CAISDLDQPQHF.

The chain employs TRBV19 and TRBJ1-2; 8 bases map to TRBD1. Trimming took 5 bases from V and 2 from J; bases not matched to a gene: 7. The CDR3 totals 15 residues. Germline CDR1 reads LNHDA; CDR2 reads SQIVND (reference sequence). CDR3 nucleotide sequence: TGTGCCAGTAGTCTCCCCGGGACAGGCAACTATGGCTACACCTTC. It yields the protein CASSLPGTGNYGYTF.